These T cell receptor beta chains were read from a single sample in a study of beta chain features in type 1 diabetes. Generated by immunoSEQ multiplex PCR, the TCRdb table keeps only in-frame clones and is missing some. The table lists 810,000 or so clones, 15% to 20% of them singletons. Sequencing was performed on naive CD4+ T cells from blood. The receptors were sampled from a woman between 18 and 29 years old in good health. The CDR3 runs from the conserved cysteine through the conserved F or W. A D gene is named only where the DNA matches it firmly. For some rows the clone size is stated as once, few or many, or as a class when expanded; others skip it.

clone_size,v_call,j_call,d_call,cdr3_length,cdr3_nt,cdr3_aa
.,TRBV2,TRBJ2-2,TRBD1,16,TGTGCCAGCAGCTTTGGGACAGGGGCGTTTGCCGGGGAGCTGTTTTTT,CASSFGTGAFAGELFF
few,TRBV28,TRBJ2-3,.,12,TGTGCCAGCAGTTCCCTGAGGGTAGGGCAGTATTTT,CASSSLRVGQYF
.,TRBV2,TRBJ2-7,.,14,TGTGCCAGTTCCCGGGACATAGGGTACCACGAGCAGTACTTC,CASSRDIGYHEQYF
.,TRBV7-8,TRBJ2-2,.,15,TGTGCCAGCAGCTGGGCGAGAAATAGTAACGGGGAGCTGTTTTTT,CASSWARNSNGELFF
few,TRBV9,TRBJ2-1,TRBD2,17,TGTGCCAGCAGCATCACGAGCGGGCTAGCGGAATACAATGAGCAGTTCTTC,CASSITSGLAEYNEQFF
few,TRBV6-1,TRBJ2-3,TRBD2,15,TGTGCCAGCGATTTTAGCGGGGCTAACACAGATACGCAGTATTTT,CASDFSGANTDTQYF
few,TRBV6-5,TRBJ2-7,TRBD2,13,TGTGCCACCATGAGGGGAGGGGATTACGAGCAGTACTTC,CATMRGGDYEQYF
once,TRBV19,TRBJ2-2,TRBD2,15,TGTGCCAGTAGTATGGCGGGAGGGCTCACCGGGGAGCTGTTTTTT,CASSMAGGLTGELFF
.,TRBV9,TRBJ2-1,TRBD2,16,TGTGCCAGCAGCACACTCGGGACTACCGTAACCAATGAGCAGTTCTTC,CASSTLGTTVTNEQFF
.,TRBV7-9,TRBJ2-5,TRBD2,17,TGTGCCAGCAGCTCCGCGGGACTAGCGGGAGGTCGCGAGACCCAGTACTTC,CASSSAGLAGGRETQYF
few,TRBV4-1,TRBJ1-2,.,13,TGCGCCAGCAGCCAAGAGGGCTCGTATGGCTACACCTTC,CASSQEGSYGYTF
few,TRBV6-5,TRBJ1-1,.,13,TGTGCCAGCAGTTACTCAGCATCTCAAGAAGCTTTCTTT,CASSYSASQEAFF
few,TRBV2,TRBJ2-7,.,12,TGTGCCAGCAGTGAACCCCCATCCGAGCAGTACTTC,CASSEPPSEQYF
few,TRBV18,TRBJ2-1,.,15,TGTGCCAGCTCACCAACCGGGTTCAGGAACAATGAGCAGTTCTTC,CASSPTGFRNNEQFF
.,TRBV7-2,TRBJ2-7,.,14,TGTGCCAGCAGCTTAAGGGCTAGCAGCCACGAGCAGTACTTC,CASSLRASSHEQYF
once,TRBV7-6,TRBJ1-3,.,16,TGTGCCAGCAGCTTAGAAGGTGTATCCCCAGGGAACACCATATATTTT,CASSLEGVSPGNTIYF
.,TRBV10-3,TRBJ2-2,.,15,TGTGCCATCAGTGAGTCGGCGGTAGCCCCCGGGGAGCTGTTTTTT,CAISESAVAPGELFF
.,TRBV28,TRBJ1-1,TRBD1,16,TGTGCCAGCAGTTCCAGGAAAAGGGGGCCGTGGGGTGAAGCTTTCTTT,CASSSRKRGPWGEAFF
few,TRBV5-1,TRBJ2-3,TRBD2,16,TGCGCCAGCAGCTTTGCGGGAGGCGTCAGCACAGATACGCAGTATTTT,CASSFAGGVSTDTQYF
few,TRBV11-3,TRBJ2-3,.,14,TGTGCCAGCAGCTTTCAAAGCCATCCAGATACGCAGTATTTT,CASSFQSHPDTQYF
.,TRBV7-2,TRBJ2-7,.,12,TGTGCCAGCAGCCGCCCAAAGCGCGAGCAGTACTTC,CASSRPKREQYF
few,TRBV25-1,TRBJ2-5,TRBD2,17,TGTGCCAGCAGTCCCCTAGCGGGAGCCCGAGCGGGAGAGACCCAGTACTTC,CASSPLAGARAGETQYF
few,TRBV27,TRBJ2-3,.,13,TGTGCCAGCAGTTTAGTCGGGCGAGATACGCAGTATTTT,CASSLVGRDTQYF
.,TRBV18,TRBJ2-1,.,15,TGTGCCAGCTCCGCCGGGGTGGGCCTAAGGAATGAGCAGTTCTTC,CASSAGVGLRNEQFF
.,TRBV29-1,TRBJ2-1,TRBD2,14,TGCAGCGTTTCTAGCGGGAGTTATTTCAATGAGCAGTTCTTC,CSVSSGSYFNEQFF
few,TRBV19,TRBJ1-5,.,15,TGTGCCAGTAGCCTCGACAGACAGCGCAATCAGCCCCAGCATTTT,CASSLDRQRNQPQHF